Each of the 21 T cell receptor beta chains below was sequenced from the same sample in a study of early T cells in non-severe SARS-CoV-2 infection. TCRdb processed the 5' RACE reads anew with MiXCR; each CDR3 protein has one entry. This sample has tens of thousands of distinct CDR3 sequences; about 5% occur once, and the top ten carry 7% to 8.5%. The sample comprised whole blood. The receptor set was obtained from an adult who was a healthcare worker with PCR-confirmed SARS-CoV-2 infection or an uninfected control (not recorded which).

This clonotype has only a few counts. The rearrangement joins TRBV7-9 to TRBJ2-7, with D possibly matching TRBD1 (6 bases). Germline CDR1 and CDR2: SEHNR and FQNEAQ (reference sequence). V was shortened by 4 bases and J by 0 bases, with 13 bases between the two germline ends. CDR3 length: 15 residues. The CDR3 sequence: CASSSTGADSYEQYF. The CDR3 DNA sequence: TGTGCCAGCAGCTCGACAGGTGCCGACTCCTACGAGCAGTACTTC.

Many counts were recorded for this clonotype. The rearrangement uses TRBV11-2 and TRBJ2-7; TRBD2 is a possible D gene (5 bases). Germline V gene data show CDR1 as SGHAT and CDR2 as FQNNGV. Trimming left V 0 bases short and J 6 bases short, with 9 bases between. There are 13 residues in the CDR3. DNA of the CDR3: TGTGCCAGCAGCTTAGAAGCCCGGGGCGAGCAGTACTTC. It specifies CASSLEARGEQYF.

In the case of this clonotype: A much larger clone differs by one base, so this may be a read error. The V call is TRBV6-5, the J call TRBJ2-1; D remains ambiguous. The V end was cut by 5 bases, the J end by 9 bases, with 8 bases between. The CDR3 runs 11 residues. Germline V lookup: CDR1 MNHEY, CDR2 SVGAGI. The CDR3 loop reads CASSNTLEQFF. The CDR3 coding sequence is TGTGCCAGCAGTAATACGCTTGAGCAGTTCTTC.

This clonotype is a singleton in its sample. This sequence joins TRBV6-5 and TRBJ2-3; 11 nucleotides align to TRBD2. This CDR3 contains 17 residues. Losses at the gene ends were 0 bases for V and 5 bases for J; bases not matched to a gene: 7. CDR1 and CDR2 from the germline V gene are MNHEY and SVGAGI. The CDR3 DNA sequence: TGTGCCAGCAGTTACTCACTAGCGGGAGAGCCAGGAGATACGCAGTATTTT. It yields the protein CASSYSLAGEPGDTQYF.

This clonotype was counted ten times or more. J is TRBJ2-5 and V is TRBV7-2; TRBD2 aligns across 11 bases. Germline CDR1 is SGHTA and CDR2 is FQGNSA. The ends lost 4 bases at V and 12 bases at J; junction bases unmatched: 7. The CDR3 is 13 residues long. CDR3 sequence (DNA): TGTGCCAGCAGCTCCGGACTAGCGGGCCTTAAGTACTTC. As protein: CASSSGLAGLKYF.

This clonotype was detected many times. The chain recombines TRBV7-9 with TRBJ2-7; D may be TRBD1 (6 bases). The CDR3 runs 17 residues. Trimming took off 5 bases at V and 4 bases at J, with 24 bases between the two ends. The V gene's germline CDR1 is SEHNR and CDR2 FQNEAQ (reference sequence). CDR3 protein: CASSPKSPPGDSYEQYF. In DNA, the CDR3 is TGTGCCAGCAGCCCTAAATCGCCACCAGGGGATTCGTACGAGCAGTACTTC. Looking up the rest from reference TRBV7-9 and TRBJ2-7 gives the full variable domain: DTGVSQNPRHKITKRGQNVTFRCDPISEHNRLYWYRQTLGQGPEFLTYFQNEAQLEKSRLLSDRFSAERPKGSFSTLEIQRTEQGDSAMYLCASSPKSPPGDSYEQYFGPGTRLTVT.

This clonotype was seen ten or more times. The chain employs TRBV20-1 and TRBJ1-4, with TRBD1 matching over 7 bases. V was clipped by 3 bases and J by 0 bases; unmatched bases: 1. This CDR3 region has 14 residues. Germline V gives CDR1 DFQATT, CDR2 SNEGSKA (reference sequence). CDR3 nucleotides: TGCAGTGCTAGCACAGGGGCAACTAATGAAAAACTGTTTTTT. This encodes CSASTGATNEKLFF.

This clonotype was seen many times. The rearrangement uses TRBV4-2 and TRBJ1-2; D gene ambiguous. Germline assignment: CDR1 LGHNA and CDR2 YNFKEQ. Trimming took off 2 bases at V and 4 bases at J, with 2 bases between the two ends. This CDR3 contains 11 residues. CDR3 sequence reads: CASSQSYGYTF. The CDR3 coding sequence is TGTGCCAGCAGCCAATCCTATGGCTACACCTTC.

This clonotype was observed at least ten times. The gene calls are TRBV7-2 and TRBJ2-3; TRBD2 aligns across 9 bases. Germline V gene sequence: CDR1 SGHTA, CDR2 FQGNSA. This CDR3 contains 14 residues. The J segment lost 3 bases and the V segment lost 6 bases, leaving 4 bases of the junction unmatched. The CDR3 protein is CASRPTSGTDTQYF. Written as DNA, the CDR3 is TGTGCCAGCAGGCCCACTAGCGGGACAGATACGCAGTATTTT.

This clonotype was seen many times. The V gene is TRBV6-1, the J gene TRBJ2-7, with 10 bases that match TRBD1. This CDR3 has 15 amino acids. CDR1 and CDR2 (germline): MNHNS, SASEGT. After removal of 4 bases from V and 3 bases from J, the junction contained 6 bases not matched to a gene. The DNA of the CDR3 is TGTGCCAGCAGTGTCCGGGACAGGGGAGACTACGAGCAGTACTTC. It is translated as CASSVRDRGDYEQYF.

V and J are TRBV18 and TRBJ1-3; D is possibly TRBD1 (5 bases). Per germline, CDR1 KGHSH and CDR2 LQKENI. With 2 bases removed from V and 8 bases from J, the gap between germline ends came to 7 bases. The CDR3 is 12 amino acids. The CDR3 here is CASSPGGDTIYF. As DNA, the CDR3 is TGTGCCAGCTCACCAGGGGGAGACACCATATATTTT.

On this clonotype itself: A single base separates this from a much larger clone, so it may be a read error. The J gene is TRBJ1-2, the V gene TRBV13; D unclear. V lost 10 bases and J lost 6, with 12 bases in between. Germline assignment: CDR1 PRHDT and CDR2 FYEKMQ (reference sequence). The length of the CDR3 is 11 residues. CDR3: CAIPGFNGYTF. The CDR3 DNA reads as TGTGCCATCCCGGGCTTCAATGGCTACACCTTC.

This clonotype was picked up many times. The V and J genes are TRBV6-6 and TRBJ1-2; D might be TRBD1 (6 bases). The CDR3 consists of 15 residues. Trimming removed 2 bases at V and 6 bases at J, with 16 bases between. In germline, CDR1 is MNHNY, CDR2 SVGAGI (reference sequence). As DNA, the CDR3 is TGTGCCAGCAGTTACAACAAACAGGGAAGTGATGGCTACACCTTC. Amino acids: CASSYNKQGSDGYTF.

This clonotype was counted ten times or more. The CDR3 bases are TGTGCCAGCAGCTTAGCGGGACAATCCTACGAGCAGTACTTC. This codes for CASSLAGQSYEQYF. The V gene is TRBV7-9, the J gene TRBJ2-7; possibly TRBD1 for D (6 bases). Trimming removed 0 bases at V and 1 base at J, with 7 bases between. The CDR3 extends over 14 amino acids. Looked up from germline, CDR1 is SEHNR and CDR2 is FQNEAQ (reference sequence).

This clonotype was counted ten times or more. The chain joins TRBV27 to TRBJ1-2, with D possibly being TRBD1 (5 bases). The V and J ends lost 2 bases and 7 bases respectively, with 17 bases between them. CDR1 and CDR2 from the germline V gene are MNHEY and SMNVEV (reference sequence). The CDR3 consists of 15 residues. Here the CDR3 DNA reads TGTGCCAGCAGTTTAATAGCAGGGTGGCTTCTTGGCTACACCTTC. Translated, it gives CASSLIAGWLLGYTF.

This clonotype was seen repeatedly, ten times or more. The chain recombines TRBV30 with TRBJ1-5; 10 positions match TRBD1. Germline V CDR1 and CDR2: GTSNPN, SVGIG (reference sequence). The CDR3 covers 14 residues. V was clipped by 3 bases and J by 6 bases; unmatched bases: 5. CDR3 sequence: CAWRGQGRVQPQHF. In DNA, the CDR3 is TGTGCCTGGAGGGGACAGGGGCGCGTTCAGCCCCAGCATTTT.

Here the CDR3 reads CASSGLAGGPYNEQFF. The CDR3 DNA reads as TGTGCCAGTAGTGGGTTAGCGGGAGGGCCTTACAATGAGCAGTTCTTC. The J gene is TRBJ2-1, the V gene TRBV19, with 11 bases matching TRBD2. CDR1 is LNHDA, CDR2 SQIVND, per germline (reference sequence). CDR3 length equals 16 residues. After removal of 5 bases from V and 4 bases from J, the junction contained 7 bases not matched to a gene.

This clonotype has at least ten counts. The chain recombines TRBV20-1 with TRBJ2-7, with D uncertain. Germline CDR1 reads DFQATT; CDR2 reads SNEGSKA (reference sequence). V shed 6 bases and J shed 0 bases, with 15 bases lying between them. CDR3 size: 14 residues. DNA of the CDR3: TGCAGTGCACGAGATAGGAGTAGCTCCTACGAGCAGTACTTC. Translating it yields CSARDRSSSYEQYF.

This clonotype was picked up many times. The V gene is TRBV7-9, the J gene TRBJ1-1; possible D gene TRBD1, 5 bases. V lost 3 bases, J lost 10 bases, and 12 bases lay in between. The CDR3 is made up of 12 amino acids. Germline values: CDR1 SEHNR, CDR2 FQNEAQ (reference sequence). CDR3 in DNA: TGTGCCAGCAGCTTTGCTTCTGGGGGAGCTTTCTTT. Amino acid sequence: CASSFASGGAFF.

A note on this clonotype: A read error is possible here, since a much larger clone lies one base away. The genes are TRBV5-1 and TRBJ2-7, with D tentatively TRBD1 (5 bases). Per germline, CDR1 SGHRS and CDR2 YFSETQ. The CDR3 contains 13 residues. Here the CDR3 reads CVSSLVQGYEQYF. CDR3 nucleotide sequence: TGCGTCAGCAGCTTGGTCCAGGGCTACGAGCAGTACTTC. Full variable domain (outside the CDR3, taken from reference TRBV5-1 and TRBJ2-7): KAGVTQTPRYLIKTRGQQVTLSCSPISGHRSVSWYQQTPGQGLQFLFEYFSETQRNKGNFPGRFSGRQFSNSRSEMNVSTLELGDSALYLCVSSLVQGYEQYFGPGTRLTVT.

This clonotype was observed a few times. The junction departs from germline at one end; a sequencing error may be responsible. This chain uses TRBV6-6 with TRBJ2-7, with 9 bases aligning to TRBD2. The CDR3 length is 14 residues. Germline assignment: CDR1 MNHNY and CDR2 SVGAGI (reference sequence). CDR3 in DNA: TGTGCAAGCAGAGGGCGGGAGGGCCGGTACGAGCAGTACTTC. This sequence encodes CASRGREGRYEQYF.